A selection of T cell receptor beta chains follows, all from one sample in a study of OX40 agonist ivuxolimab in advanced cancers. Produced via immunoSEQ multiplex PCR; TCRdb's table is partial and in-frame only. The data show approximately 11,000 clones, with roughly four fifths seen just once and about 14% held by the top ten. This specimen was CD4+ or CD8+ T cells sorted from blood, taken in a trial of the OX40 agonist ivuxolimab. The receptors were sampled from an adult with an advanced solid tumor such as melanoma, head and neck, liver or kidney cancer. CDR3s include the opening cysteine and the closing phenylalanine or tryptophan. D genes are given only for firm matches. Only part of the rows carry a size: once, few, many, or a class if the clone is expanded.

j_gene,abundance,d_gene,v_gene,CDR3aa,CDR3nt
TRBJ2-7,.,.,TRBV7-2,CASSFSSYEQYF,TGTGCCAGCAGCTTTAGCAGCTACGAGCAGTACTTC
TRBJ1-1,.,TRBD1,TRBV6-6,CASSPPTGTDTEAFF,TGTGCCAGCAGTCCACCGACAGGGACGGACACTGAAGCTTTCTTT
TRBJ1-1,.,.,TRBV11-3,CASSLWGGSTEAFF,TGTGCCAGCAGCTTATGGGGGGGGAGCACTGAAGCTTTCTTT
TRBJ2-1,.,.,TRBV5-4,CASSLRGANEQFF,TGTGCCAGCAGCTTGAGGGGAGCCAATGAGCAGTTCTTC
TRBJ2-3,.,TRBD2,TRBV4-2,CASSPSGEPTDTQYF,TGTGCCAGCAGCCCTAGCGGGGAGCCCACAGATACGCAGTATTTT
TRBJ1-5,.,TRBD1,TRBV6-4,CASRVQGALRSSNQPQHF,TGTGCCAGCAGGGTACAGGGGGCTCTACGGTCGAGCAATCAGCCCCAGCATTTT
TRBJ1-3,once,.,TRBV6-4,CASSESVSGNTIYF,TGTGCCAGCAGTGAGTCCGTCTCTGGAAACACCATATATTTT
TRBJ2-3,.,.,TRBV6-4,CASSASVARGADTQYF,TGTGCCAGCAGTGCGTCGGTGGCTAGGGGCGCAGATACGCAGTATTTT
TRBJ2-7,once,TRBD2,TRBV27,CASSPGAGYSYEQYF,TGTGCCAGCAGTCCCGGAGCGGGGTACTCCTACGAGCAGTACTTC
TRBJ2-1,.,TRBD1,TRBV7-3,CASSPGQGYNEQFF,TGTGCCAGCAGCCCAGGACAGGGTTACAATGAGCAGTTCTTC
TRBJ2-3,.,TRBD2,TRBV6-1,CASSEGEGSADTQYF,TGTGCCAGCAGTGAAGGGGAGGGGTCAGCAGATACGCAGTATTTT
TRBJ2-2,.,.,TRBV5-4,CASSWGVRGELFF,TGTGCCAGCAGCTGGGGGGTACGCGGGGAGCTGTTTTTT
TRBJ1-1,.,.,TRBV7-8,CASSFTRGQNTEAFF,TGTGCCAGCAGCTTTACCCGGGGACAGAACACTGAAGCTTTCTTT
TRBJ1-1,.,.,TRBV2,CASSGGRAGGNTEAFF,TGTGCCAGCAGTGGCGGGAGGGCCGGCGGGAACACTGAAGCTTTCTTT
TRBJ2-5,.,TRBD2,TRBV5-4,CASSRQLAGHQETQYF,TGTGCCAGCAGCCGCCAACTAGCGGGCCACCAAGAGACCCAGTACTTC
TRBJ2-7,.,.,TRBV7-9,CASRMSVTSTYEQYF,TGTGCCAGCAGAATGTCGGTGACATCGACCTACGAGCAGTACTTC
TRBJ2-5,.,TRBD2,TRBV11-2,CASSSEPGLAHQETQYF,TGTGCCAGCAGCTCAGAGCCGGGACTAGCGCACCAAGAGACCCAGTACTTC
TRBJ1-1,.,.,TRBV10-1,CASSELREDTEAFF,TGCGCCAGCAGTGAGCTCCGGGAAGACACTGAAGCTTTCTTT
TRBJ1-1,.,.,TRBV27,CASLERWQGIEAEAFF,TGTGCCAGCTTAGAACGTTGGCAGGGGATCGAGGCTGAAGCTTTCTTT
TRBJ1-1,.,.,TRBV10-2,CASRVGGGNTEAFF,TGCGCCAGCAGGGTGGGAGGGGGGAACACTGAAGCTTTCTTT
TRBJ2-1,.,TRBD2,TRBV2,CASSDGTSGSNEQFF,TGTGCCAGCAGTGATGGGACTAGCGGGAGCAATGAGCAGTTCTTC
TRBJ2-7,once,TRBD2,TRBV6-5,CASRLRTSSYEQYF,TGTGCCAGCAGACTTCGGACTAGTTCCTACGAGCAGTACTTC
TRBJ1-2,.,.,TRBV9,CASSPGEYGYTF,TGTGCCAGCAGCCCAGGGGAGTATGGCTACACCTTC
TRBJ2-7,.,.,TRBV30,CAWSEGITYEQYF,TGTGCCTGGTCGGAGGGAATCACCTACGAGCAGTACTTC
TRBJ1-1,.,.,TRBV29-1,CSAQTKREAFF,TGCAGCGCTCAGACAAAAAGGGAAGCTTTCTTT
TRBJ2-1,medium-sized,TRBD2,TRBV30,CAWGRGGFNEQFF,TGTGCCTGGGGGCGCGGGGGGTTCAATGAGCAGTTCTTC
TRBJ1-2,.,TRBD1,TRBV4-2,CASSLPGQGMDGYTF,TGTGCCAGCAGCCTTCCGGGACAGGGAATGGATGGCTACACCTTC
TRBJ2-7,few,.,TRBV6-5,CASSYVDRTYEQYF,TGTGCCAGCAGTTACGTAGACAGGACCTACGAGCAGTACTTC
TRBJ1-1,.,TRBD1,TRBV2,CASRGQGAEAFF,TGTGCCAGCAGGGGACAGGGGGCTGAAGCTTTCTTT
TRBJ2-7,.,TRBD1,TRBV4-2,CASSQEGSGTVISYEQYF,TGTGCCAGCAGCCAAGAAGGTTCCGGGACAGTCATTTCCTACGAGCAGTACTTC
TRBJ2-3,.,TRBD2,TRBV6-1,CASSGAGLSDTQYF,TGTGCCAGCAGTGGAGCGGGGTTATCAGATACGCAGTATTTT
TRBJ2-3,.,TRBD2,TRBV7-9,CASSLSGRPDTQYF,TGTGCCAGCAGCTTAAGCGGGAGACCAGATACGCAGTATTTT
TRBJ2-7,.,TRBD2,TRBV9,CASSVGVAGAYEQYF,TGTGCCAGCAGCGTCGGGGTAGCGGGGGCCTACGAGCAGTACTTC
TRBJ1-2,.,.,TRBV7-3,CAMKRPGRGLNGYTF,TGTGCCATGAAGAGGCCGGGACGGGGTTTAAATGGCTACACCTTC
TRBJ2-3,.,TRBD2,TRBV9,CASSIGGRNTDTQYF,TGTGCCAGCAGCATCGGCGGGAGAAACACAGATACGCAGTATTTT
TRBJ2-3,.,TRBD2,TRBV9,CASSVGTSGTDTQYF,TGTGCCAGCAGCGTAGGGACTAGCGGGACGGATACGCAGTATTTT